These 14 T cell receptor beta chains share one sample of origin, sequenced in a study of T cells in Graves' hyperthyroidism and ophthalmopathy. RNA transcripts gave rise to amplified TCR beta CDR3 regions. Carried out on the TCR CDR3, a first-round RT-PCR used the HTBI primer set. TCRdb processed the multiplex PCR reads anew with MiXCR; each CDR3 protein has one entry. Among around 690,000 distinct CDR3 sequences listed, about 18% were seen once. Sequenced input: blood. The receptor source for this set is a man aged 45-65 years with Graves' hyperthyroidism.

This clonotype was observed at least ten times. This sequence joins TRBV10-3 and TRBJ2-5; 14 bases are shared with TRBD2. Germline values: CDR1 ENHRY, CDR2 SYGVKD. V lost 4 bases and J lost 1; bases outside the gene matches: 2. The CDR3 has 16 residues. The CDR3 is CAISGLAGGLQETQYF. The DNA of the CDR3 is TGTGCCATCAGTGGACTAGCGGGAGGGCTCCAAGAGACCCAGTACTTC.

This rearrangement joins TRBV7-8 to TRBJ2-5, with D maybe TRBD1 (6 bases). CDR3 size: 16 residues. The V end was cut by 6 bases, the J end by 2 bases, with 19 bases between. The germline V gene encodes CDR1 SGHVS and CDR2 FQNEAQ. In DNA, the CDR3 is TGTGCCAGCAGTTCCGAACAGGGTCGCGGGCAAGAGACCCAGTACTTC. This translates into CASSSEQGRGQETQYF. Variable domain in full (rest from reference TRBV7-8 and TRBJ2-5): GAGVSQSPRYKVAKRGQDVALRCDPISGHVSLFWYQQALGQGPEFLTYFQNEAQLDKSGLPSDRFFAERPEGSVSTLKIQRTQQEDSAVYLCASSSEQGRGQETQYFGPGTRLLVL.

This clonotype was seen many times. The chain links TRBV7-8 to TRBJ2-1; TRBD2 aligns across 7 bases. Germline assignment: CDR1 SGHVS and CDR2 FQNEAQ. The V segment lost 5 bases and the J segment 7 bases; nucleotides outside the gene matches: 14. The CDR3 contains 16 residues. This chain's CDR3 is CASSPPLRENPNEQFF. CDR3 in DNA: TGTGCCAGCAGCCCCCCCCTGCGGGAGAACCCGAATGAGCAGTTCTTC.

The J gene is TRBJ1-5, the V gene TRBV3-1; 7 positions agree with TRBD1. With 1 base clipped from V and 0 bases from J, the junction kept 3 bases outside the gene matches. The CDR3 has 16 residues. Per the germline V gene, CDR1 is LGHDT and CDR2 is YNNKEL (reference sequence). CDR3 coding DNA: TGTGCCAGCAGCCAAGGACAGGGCTATAGCAATCAGCCCCAGCATTTT. This encodes CASSQGQGYSNQPQHF. The variable domain in full, completed from reference TRBV3-1 and TRBJ1-5, reads DTAVSQTPKYLVTQMGNDKSIKCEQNLGHDTMYWYKQDSKKFLKIMFSYNNKELIINETVPNRFSPKSPDKAHLNLHINSLELGDSAVYFCASSQGQGYSNQPQHFGDGTRLSIL.

The gene calls are TRBV12-3 or TRBV12-4 and TRBJ1-2; possible D gene TRBD1, 5 bases. The germline V and J ends were trimmed by 7 bases and 8 bases, with 14 bases remaining between them. CDR3 length: 12 residues. The CDR3 here is CASNRGGDGYTF. CDR3 DNA: TGTGCCAGCAACCGAGGAGGGGACGGCTACACCTTC.

This chain connects TRBV15 to TRBJ1-2; D gene uncertain. V shed 0 bases and J shed 4 bases, with 9 bases lying between them. The germline V gene has CDR1 LNHNV and CDR2 YYDKDF (reference sequence). The CDR3 contains 14 residues. The DNA of the CDR3 is TGTGCCACCAGCAGAGATCAGGCCTCCTATGGCTACACCTTC. Translated, it gives CATSRDQASYGYTF.

This clonotype was counted between two and nine times. The chain is built from TRBV29-1 and TRBJ2-7, with D perhaps TRBD1 (5 bases). V was shortened by 6 bases and J by 4 bases, with 13 bases between the two germline ends. Germline V gives CDR1 SQVTM, CDR2 ANQGSEA. The CDR3 contains 12 residues. The CDR3 nucleotides read TGCAGCGTGCTTAGGGGTGGGTACGAGCAGTACTTC. Its translation: CSVLRGGYEQYF.

This clonotype was counted many times. The chain couples TRBV2 to TRBJ1-6; 11 bases are a match to TRBD1. Germline V gene sequence: CDR1 SNHLY, CDR2 FYNNEI. V lost 7 bases and J lost 18; bases outside the gene matches: 20. The CDR3 has 16 residues. CDR3 loop: CASTPHGDRGVSPGHF. CDR3 coding DNA: TGTGCCAGCACCCCCCATGGGGACAGGGGGGTTTCACCGGGCCACTTT.

This clonotype has just a few counts. J is TRBJ1-5 and V is TRBV19; D gene uncertain. Germline lookup yields CDR1 LNHDA and CDR2 SQIVND (reference sequence). The V end lost 6 bases, the J end lost 6 bases, and 15 bases lay between the germline ends. The CDR3 covers 14 residues. CDR3 sequence reads: CASSLGFVAQPQHF. For the CDR3, the DNA is TGTGCCAGTAGCCTCGGATTCGTGGCTCAGCCCCAGCATTTT.

This clonotype was counted many times. V gene TRBV30 combines with J gene TRBJ1-4; TRBD1 might be the D (5 bases). CDR1 and CDR2 (germline): GTSNPN, SVGIG (reference sequence). The V end lost 7 bases, the J end lost 10 bases, and 16 bases lay between the germline ends. This CDR3 spans 12 amino acids. CDR3 sequence reads: CASGTSDGKLFF. CDR3 sequence (DNA): TGTGCCTCCGGGACCAGCGACGGAAAACTGTTTTTT.

The chain joins TRBV7-2 to TRBJ2-5; 7 positions agree with TRBD2. CDR3 length equals 15 residues. CDR1 and CDR2 from the germline V gene are SGHTA and FQGNSA. V was pared by 5 bases and J by 3 bases, with 9 bases of the junction left unmatched. CDR3 DNA: TGTGCCAGCAGCAGGCTAGCGGAAACCAAAGAGACCCAGTACTTC. Translating gives CASSRLAETKETQYF.

This clonotype was counted at least ten times. The chain carries TRBV7-2 and TRBJ2-1; D not certain. V dropped 5 bases and J dropped 13 bases, with 12 bases sitting between them. Germline lookup yields CDR1 SGHTA and CDR2 FQGNSA. CDR3 length equals 11 residues. Here the CDR3 reads CASSLDRRQFF. The CDR3 nucleotides are TGTGCCAGCAGCCTCGACCGTAGACAGTTCTTC. Drawing the rest from reference TRBV7-2 and TRBJ2-1, the complete variable domain is GAGVSQSPSNKVTEKGKDVELRCDPISGHTALYWYRQSLGQGLEFLIYFQGNSAPDKSGLPSDRFSAERTGGSVSTLTIQRTQQEDSAVYLCASSLDRRQFFGPGTRLTVL.

This clonotype turned up a few times. The chain combines TRBV7-9 with TRBJ1-5, with unresolved D. The length of the CDR3 is 14 residues. Trimming removed 3 bases at V and 4 bases at J, with 10 bases between. Germline-derived CDR1 and CDR2 are SEHNR and FQNEAQ (reference sequence). CDR3 nucleotide sequence: TGTGCCAGCAGCTTTGGGGTTGGGAATCAGCCCCAGCATTTT. It translates to CASSFGVGNQPQHF.

The table lists this clonotype with many counts. V usage is TRBV2 and J usage is TRBJ1-2; possible D gene TRBD1, 6 bases. The CDR3 is 15 amino acids. Trimming took 6 bases from V and 1 from J, leaving 15 bases between them. Germline lookup yields CDR1 SNHLY and CDR2 FYNNEI. In DNA form, the CDR3 reads TGTGCCAGCAGAGCCTACAGGGACTTTAACTATGGCTACACCTTC. Protein product: CASRAYRDFNYGYTF.